This TCR beta chain was retrieved from a study of CD8 T cells in Susac syndrome. This CDR3 has 14 amino acids. Trimming removed 8 bases at V and 8 bases at J, with 20 bases between. Germline CDR1 reads LGHDT; CDR2 reads YNNKEL (reference sequence). RNA was extracted with the RNeasy kit, and a quantity of roughly 0.5 to 1 ug was reverse transcribed using random hexamers. Via MiXCR, TCRdb re-called the immunoSEQ multiplex PCR reads, giving one row per CDR3 protein. The data hold 300,000 to 350,000 distinct CDR3 sequences, with 90% to 95% observed a single time. The rearrangement joins TRBV3-1 to TRBJ2-3, with unresolved D. This clonotype was sampled from a human donor with multiple sclerosis. The material sequenced was CD4+ T cells from PBMCs. This CDR3 reads CASGPGAWGGTQYF. CDR3 DNA sequence: TGTGCCAGCGGACCGGGCGCCTGGGGTGGTACGCAGTATTTT.